These 7 T cell receptor beta chains share one sample of origin, sequenced in a study of T cells after yellow fever vaccination. Using its own MiXCR run on the 5' RACE reads, TCRdb lists one record per CDR3 protein. The table shows 300,000 or so distinct CDR3 sequences, with 6.5% to 8.5% occurring only once. The material sequenced was PBMCs, taken approximately 40 days after the first yellow fever vaccination. The receptors here all came from a man between 18 and 29 years old who received the YFV17D yellow fever vaccine.

This clonotype was recorded at least ten times. The genes are TRBV29-1 and TRBJ1-1; D unclear. The CDR3 is made up of 14 amino acids. Germline values: CDR1 SQVTM, CDR2 ANQGSEA. CDR3 residues: CSTQGRGTYTEAFF. CDR3 nucleotides: TGCAGTACCCAAGGTAGAGGCACCTACACTGAAGCTTTCTTT.

This clonotype has just a few counts. The rearrangement joins TRBV12-3 or TRBV12-4 to TRBJ1-1; D is unresolved. V was pared by 6 bases and J by 4 bases, with 15 bases between. The CDR3 extends over 14 amino acids. CDR3 coding DNA: TGTGCCAGCAGGCCCGCGCCGGGTGGCACTGAAGCTTTCTTT. Its translation is CASRPAPGGTEAFF.

This clonotype was seen a few times. V usage is TRBV6-5 and J usage is TRBJ2-5; possible D gene TRBD1, 5 bases. This CDR3 comprises 13 residues. The germline gives CDR1 MNHEY, CDR2 SVGAGI. V was clipped by 2 bases and J by 1 base, with 5 bases between them. The CDR3 sequence is CASSYQGQETQYF. CDR3 nucleotides: TGTGCCAGCAGTTACCAGGGCCAAGAGACCCAGTACTTC.

The CDR3 coding sequence is TGTGCCAGCAGCACCCACCAGGGGGGGGAGACCCAGTACTTC. Protein: CASSTHQGGETQYF. The chain uses TRBV7-2 and TRBJ2-5; D tentatively fits TRBD1 or TRBD2 (7 bases each). The CDR3 consists of 14 residues. V shed 5 bases and J shed 5 bases, with 15 bases lying between them. The germline CDR1 and CDR2 sequences are SGHTA and FQGNSA.

This chain connects TRBV12-3 or TRBV12-4 to TRBJ1-1; D is ambiguous. The CDR3 is 13 amino acids. Trimming left V 3 bases short and J 6 bases short, with 11 bases between. This CDR3 reads CASSFMGLAEAFF. Here the CDR3 DNA reads TGTGCCAGCAGTTTTATGGGGTTAGCTGAAGCTTTCTTT.

V gene TRBV5-6 combines with J gene TRBJ2-1; 8 positions agree with TRBD1. V lost 3 bases, J lost 9 bases, and 14 bases stayed unmatched. CDR3 length equals 16 residues. Germline V gives CDR1 SGHDT, CDR2 YYEEEE. The CDR3 nucleotides are TGTGCCAGCAGCTCCTGGGACAGGTGGCAGTCGGGTGAGCAGTTCTTC. Residues: CASSSWDRWQSGEQFF.

This clonotype has just a few counts. The chain uses TRBV5-4 and TRBJ2-3; D may be TRBD2 (7 bases). CDR3 size: 15 residues. Trimming shortened V by 0 bases and J by 4 bases, and 12 bases separated the two germline ends. The V gene's germline CDR1 is SGHNT and CDR2 YYREEE (reference sequence). The CDR3 here is CASSLEAGAPDTQYF. In DNA, the CDR3 is TGTGCCAGCAGCTTGGAGGCGGGGGCCCCAGATACGCAGTATTTT.